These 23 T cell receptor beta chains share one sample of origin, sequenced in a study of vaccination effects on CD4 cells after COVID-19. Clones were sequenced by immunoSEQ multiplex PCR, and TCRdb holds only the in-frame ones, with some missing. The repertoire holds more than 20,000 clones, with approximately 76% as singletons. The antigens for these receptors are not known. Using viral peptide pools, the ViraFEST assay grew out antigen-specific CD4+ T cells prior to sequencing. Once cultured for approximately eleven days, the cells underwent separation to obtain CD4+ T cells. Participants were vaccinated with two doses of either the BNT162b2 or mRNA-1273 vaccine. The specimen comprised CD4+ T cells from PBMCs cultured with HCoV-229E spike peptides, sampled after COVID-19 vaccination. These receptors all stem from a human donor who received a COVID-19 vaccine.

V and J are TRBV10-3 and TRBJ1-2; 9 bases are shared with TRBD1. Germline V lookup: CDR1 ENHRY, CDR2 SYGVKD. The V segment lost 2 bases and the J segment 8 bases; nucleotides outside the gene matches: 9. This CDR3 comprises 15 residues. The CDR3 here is CAISEALGQGGGYTF. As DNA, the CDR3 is TGTGCCATCAGTGAGGCACTGGGACAGGGAGGCGGCTACACCTTC.

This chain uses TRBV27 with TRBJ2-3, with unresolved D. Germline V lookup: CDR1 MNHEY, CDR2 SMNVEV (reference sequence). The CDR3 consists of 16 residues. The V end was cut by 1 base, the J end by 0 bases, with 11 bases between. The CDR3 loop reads CASSLYAGESTDTQYF. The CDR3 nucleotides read TGTGCCAGCAGTTTATATGCCGGAGAAAGCACAGATACGCAGTATTTT.

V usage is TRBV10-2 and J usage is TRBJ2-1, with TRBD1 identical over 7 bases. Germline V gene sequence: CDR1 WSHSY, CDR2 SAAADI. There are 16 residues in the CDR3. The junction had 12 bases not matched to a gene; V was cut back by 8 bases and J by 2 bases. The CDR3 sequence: CASERQGSATYNEQFF. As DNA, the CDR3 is TGCGCCAGCGAAAGACAGGGCTCAGCAACCTACAATGAGCAGTTCTTC.

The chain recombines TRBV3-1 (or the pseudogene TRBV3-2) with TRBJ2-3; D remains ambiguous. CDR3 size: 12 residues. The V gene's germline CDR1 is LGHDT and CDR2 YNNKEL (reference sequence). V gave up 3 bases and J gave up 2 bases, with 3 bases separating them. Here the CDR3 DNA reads TGTGCCAGCAGCCATTCCACAGATACGCAGTATTTT. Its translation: CASSHSTDTQYF.

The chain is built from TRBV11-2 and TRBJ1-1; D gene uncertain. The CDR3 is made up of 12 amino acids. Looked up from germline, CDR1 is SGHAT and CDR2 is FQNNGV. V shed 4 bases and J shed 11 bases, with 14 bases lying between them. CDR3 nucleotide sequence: TGTGCCAGCAGCTCCGGACGGACCAGGGCTTTCTTT. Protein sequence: CASSSGRTRAFF.

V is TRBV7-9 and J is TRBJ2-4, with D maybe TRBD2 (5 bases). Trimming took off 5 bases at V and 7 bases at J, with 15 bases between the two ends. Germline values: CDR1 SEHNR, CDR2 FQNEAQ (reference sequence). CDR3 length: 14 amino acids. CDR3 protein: CASSAALAGNIQYF. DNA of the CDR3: TGTGCCAGCAGCGCCGCCCTGGCGGGTAACATTCAGTACTTC.

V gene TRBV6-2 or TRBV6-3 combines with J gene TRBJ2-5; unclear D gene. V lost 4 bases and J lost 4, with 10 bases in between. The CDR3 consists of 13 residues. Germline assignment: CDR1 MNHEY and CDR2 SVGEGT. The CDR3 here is CASSFYWGETQYF. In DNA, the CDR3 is TGTGCCAGCAGTTTCTACTGGGGAGAGACCCAGTACTTC.

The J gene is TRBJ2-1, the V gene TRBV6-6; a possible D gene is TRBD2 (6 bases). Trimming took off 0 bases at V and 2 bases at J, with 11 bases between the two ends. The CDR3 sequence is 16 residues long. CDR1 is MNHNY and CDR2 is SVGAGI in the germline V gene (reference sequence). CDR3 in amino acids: CASSYSGGLTYNEQFF. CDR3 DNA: TGTGCCAGCAGTTACTCCGGCGGACTAACCTACAATGAGCAGTTCTTC.

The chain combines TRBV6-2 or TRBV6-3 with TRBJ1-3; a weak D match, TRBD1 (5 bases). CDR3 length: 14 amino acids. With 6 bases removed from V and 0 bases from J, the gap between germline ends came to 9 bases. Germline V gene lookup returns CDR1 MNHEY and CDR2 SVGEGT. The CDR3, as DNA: TGTGCCAGCAGCCGACAGAGCTCTGGAAACACCATATATTTT. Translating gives CASSRQSSGNTIYF.

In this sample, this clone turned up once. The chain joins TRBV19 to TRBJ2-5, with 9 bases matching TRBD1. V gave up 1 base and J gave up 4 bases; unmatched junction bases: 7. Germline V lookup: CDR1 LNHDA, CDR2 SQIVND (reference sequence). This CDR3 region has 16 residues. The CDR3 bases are TGTGCCAGTAGTATAGGTCGGGACAGGGTAGGAGAGACCCAGTACTTC. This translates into CASSIGRDRVGETQYF.

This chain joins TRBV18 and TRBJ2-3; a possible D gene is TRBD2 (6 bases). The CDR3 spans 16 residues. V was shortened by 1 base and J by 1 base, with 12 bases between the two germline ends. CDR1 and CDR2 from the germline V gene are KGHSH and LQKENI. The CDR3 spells CASSPRRDVGTDTQYF. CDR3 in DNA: TGTGCCAGCTCACCACGGCGGGATGTCGGCACAGATACGCAGTATTTT.

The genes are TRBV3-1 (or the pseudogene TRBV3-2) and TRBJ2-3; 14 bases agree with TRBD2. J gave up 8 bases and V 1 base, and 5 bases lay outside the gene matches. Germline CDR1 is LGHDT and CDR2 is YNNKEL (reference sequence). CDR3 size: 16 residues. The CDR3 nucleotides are TGTGCCAGCAGCCAAGGTCCCGGGACTAGCGGGGGTACGCAGTATTTT. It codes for CASSQGPGTSGGTQYF.

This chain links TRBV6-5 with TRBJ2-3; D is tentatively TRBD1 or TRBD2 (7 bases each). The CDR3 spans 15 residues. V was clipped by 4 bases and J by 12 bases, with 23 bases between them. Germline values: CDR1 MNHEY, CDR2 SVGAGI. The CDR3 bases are TGTGCCAGCAGTTTCCGGGAGGCCCCAGGGGGGTTTCAGTATTTT. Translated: CASSFREAPGGFQYF.

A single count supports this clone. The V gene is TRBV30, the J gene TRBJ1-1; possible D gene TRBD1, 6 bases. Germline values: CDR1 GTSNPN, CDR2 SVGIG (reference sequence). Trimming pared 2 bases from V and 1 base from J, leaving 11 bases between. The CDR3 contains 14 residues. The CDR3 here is CAWSTLTGNTEAFF. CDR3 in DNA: TGTGCCTGGAGTACTTTGACAGGGAACACTGAAGCTTTCTTT.

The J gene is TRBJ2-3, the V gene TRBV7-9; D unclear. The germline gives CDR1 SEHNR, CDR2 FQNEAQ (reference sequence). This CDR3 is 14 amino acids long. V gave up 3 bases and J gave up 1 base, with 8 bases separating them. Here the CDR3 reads CASSLFQGTDTQYF. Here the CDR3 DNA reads TGTGCCAGCAGCTTGTTCCAGGGCACAGATACGCAGTATTTT.

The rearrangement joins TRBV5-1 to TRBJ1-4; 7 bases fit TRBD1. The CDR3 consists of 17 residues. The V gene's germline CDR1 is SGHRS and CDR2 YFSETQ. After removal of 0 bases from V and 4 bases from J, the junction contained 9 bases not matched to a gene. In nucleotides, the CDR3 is TGCGCCAGCAGCTTGGCTGGCAGGGGGGGAAGTAATGAAAAACTGTTTTTT. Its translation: CASSLAGRGGSNEKLFF.

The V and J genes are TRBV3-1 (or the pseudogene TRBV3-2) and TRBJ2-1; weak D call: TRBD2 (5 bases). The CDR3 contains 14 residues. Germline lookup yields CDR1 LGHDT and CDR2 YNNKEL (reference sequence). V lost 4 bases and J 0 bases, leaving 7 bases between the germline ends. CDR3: CASSPDYSYNEQFF. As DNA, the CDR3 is TGTGCCAGCAGCCCTGACTACTCCTACAATGAGCAGTTCTTC.

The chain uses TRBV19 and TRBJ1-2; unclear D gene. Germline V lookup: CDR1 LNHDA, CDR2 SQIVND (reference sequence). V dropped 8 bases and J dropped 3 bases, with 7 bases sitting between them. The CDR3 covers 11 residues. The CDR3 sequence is CASQTDYGYTF. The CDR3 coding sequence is TGTGCCAGTCAGACCGACTATGGCTACACCTTC.

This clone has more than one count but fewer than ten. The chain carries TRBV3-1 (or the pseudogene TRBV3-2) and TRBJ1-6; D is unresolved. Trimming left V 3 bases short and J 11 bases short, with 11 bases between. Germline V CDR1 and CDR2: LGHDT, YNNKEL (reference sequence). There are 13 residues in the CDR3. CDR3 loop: CASSQTTMPPLHF. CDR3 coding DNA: TGTGCCAGCAGCCAGACCACCATGCCACCCCTCCACTTT.

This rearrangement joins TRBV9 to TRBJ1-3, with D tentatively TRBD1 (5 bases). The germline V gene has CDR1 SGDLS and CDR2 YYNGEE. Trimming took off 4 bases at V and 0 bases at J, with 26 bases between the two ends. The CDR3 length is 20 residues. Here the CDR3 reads CASSLLGARHQVLSGNTIYF. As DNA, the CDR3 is TGTGCCAGCAGCCTCCTCGGGGCCCGACACCAAGTCCTCTCTGGAAACACCATATATTTT. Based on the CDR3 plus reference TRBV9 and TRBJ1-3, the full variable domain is DSGVTQTPKHLITATGQRVTLRCSPRSGDLSVYWYQQSLDQGLQFLIQYYNGEERAKGNILERFSAQQFPDLHSELNLSSLELGDSALYFCASSLLGARHQVLSGNTIYFGEGSWLTVV.

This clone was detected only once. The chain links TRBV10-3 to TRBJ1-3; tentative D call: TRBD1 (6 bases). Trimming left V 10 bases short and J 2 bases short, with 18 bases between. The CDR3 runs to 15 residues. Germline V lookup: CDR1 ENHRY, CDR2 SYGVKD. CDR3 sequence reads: CATTEQGQAGNTIYF. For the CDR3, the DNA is TGTGCCACTACAGAACAGGGTCAGGCTGGAAACACCATATATTTT.

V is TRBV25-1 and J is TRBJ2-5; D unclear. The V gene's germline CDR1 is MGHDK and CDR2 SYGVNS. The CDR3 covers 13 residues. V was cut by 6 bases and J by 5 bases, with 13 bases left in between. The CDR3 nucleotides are TGTGCCAGCAGCCCCCCCCCTATGGAGACCCAGTACTTC. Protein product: CASSPPPMETQYF.

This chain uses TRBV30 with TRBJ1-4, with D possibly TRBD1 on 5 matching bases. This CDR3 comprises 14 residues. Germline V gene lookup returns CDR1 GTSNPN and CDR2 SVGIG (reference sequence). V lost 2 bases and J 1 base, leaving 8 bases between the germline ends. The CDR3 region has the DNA TGTGCCTGGAGTCCAGGGTTAACTAATGAAAAACTGTTTTTT. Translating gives CAWSPGLTNEKLFF.